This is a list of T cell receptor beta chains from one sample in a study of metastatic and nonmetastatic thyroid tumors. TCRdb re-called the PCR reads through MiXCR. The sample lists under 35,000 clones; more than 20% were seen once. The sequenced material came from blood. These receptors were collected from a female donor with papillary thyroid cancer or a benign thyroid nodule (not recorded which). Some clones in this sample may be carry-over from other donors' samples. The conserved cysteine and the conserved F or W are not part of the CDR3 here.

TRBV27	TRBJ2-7	ASSLEGPYEQY
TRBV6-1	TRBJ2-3	ASSEPSATDTQY
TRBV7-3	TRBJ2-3	ASSLVHSTDTQY
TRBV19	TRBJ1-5	ASKLRGNQPQH
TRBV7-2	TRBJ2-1	ASSLAQGSYNEQF
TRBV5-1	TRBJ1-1	ASSWDRMNTEAF
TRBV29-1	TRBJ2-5	SVDGSVQETQY
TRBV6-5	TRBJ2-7	ASSYGGTEQY
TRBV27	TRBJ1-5	ASMGKLGNQPQH
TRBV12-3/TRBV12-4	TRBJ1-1	ASSDSTTAWGVTEAF
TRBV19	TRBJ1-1	ASKRGSSGNTEAF
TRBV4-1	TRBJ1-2	ASLGGGNGYT
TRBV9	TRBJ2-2	ASSSPAGGVGGELF
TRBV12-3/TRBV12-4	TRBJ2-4	ASSPSGSAKNIQY
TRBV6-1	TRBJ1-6	ASSLNSNSPLH
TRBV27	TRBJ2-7	ASSLTPLSYEQY
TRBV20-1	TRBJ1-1	STLDRVAEAF
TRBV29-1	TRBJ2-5	SGRPGLVRETQY
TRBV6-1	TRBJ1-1	ASLGSTEAF
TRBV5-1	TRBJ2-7	ASSFPVGGGAEQY
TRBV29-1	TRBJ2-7	SGRLAGATSYEQY
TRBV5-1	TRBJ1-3	ASSLALRGASGNTIY
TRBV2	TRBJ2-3	ASSEDGGGNTQY
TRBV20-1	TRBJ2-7	SARIGPRGYGQY
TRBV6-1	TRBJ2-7	AGRGVYEQY
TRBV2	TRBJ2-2	ASSDLRVTGELF
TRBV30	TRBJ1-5	AWSNRGGQPQH